This entry describes one T cell receptor beta chain. The data derive from a study of cytomegalovirus exposure and HLA in healthy donors. The PCR contained 60 Vbeta and 13 Jbeta primers. Produced via immunoSEQ multiplex PCR; TCRdb's table is partial and in-frame only. Of approximately 220,000 clones listed, 70% to 80% were seen once; the top ten hold 1.8%. Sequencing input: PBMCs. The receptor comes from a woman in her twenties or thirties in good health and CMV-seronegative.

This CDR3 reads CASSLGRGYQETQYF. CDR3 coding DNA: TGTGCCAGCAGCTTAGGCCGGGGGTACCAAGAGACCCAGTACTTC. The J gene is TRBJ2-5, the V gene TRBV7-6, with a possible D match to TRBD2 (6 bases). The ends were cut back, 1 base at V and 0 bases at J, with 9 bases in the middle. Per the germline V gene, CDR1 is SGHVS and CDR2 is FNYEAQ. This CDR3 spans 15 amino acids.